These 30 T cell receptor beta chains were sequenced from one sample in a study of shared clonotypes between healthy human individuals (dated by TCRdb to the early 2020s). The library was prepared using the immunoSEQ multiplex PCR assay. What TCRdb holds here is the immuneACCESS table cut down to in-frame rearrangements. Part of the clones is not present; checked against another copy, under half of the missing clones reflect an unresolved V gene, and the others are unexplained. The sample table shows hundreds of thousands of clones, and roughly 96% are seen once. The ten biggest clones cover about 0.34% of the sample. The specimen sequenced was memory CD8+ T cells sorted from blood. Interpreted using the paper, the cell subset or site label stands for: CD45RO+ cells pooled with CCR7-negative TemRA cells. These TCRs come from a young man in good health.

The rearrangement joins TRBV5-1 to TRBJ2-1, with a possible D match to TRBD1 (6 bases). With 7 bases removed from V and 7 bases from J, the gap between germline ends came to 15 bases. CDR3 length: 13 amino acids. Germline CDR1 is SGHRS and CDR2 is YFSETQ. The CDR3: CASSRGDGNEQFF. CDR3 sequence (DNA): TGCGCCAGCTCCAGGGGAGACGGGAATGAGCAGTTCTTC.

The J gene is TRBJ2-1, the V gene TRBV7-9; TRBD2 matches at 10 bases. In germline, CDR1 is SEHNR, CDR2 FQNEAQ (reference sequence). This CDR3 region has 16 residues. V trimming: 2 bases; J trimming: 1 base; junction bases outside the gene matches: 2. The CDR3 here is CASSLRLAGSYNEQFF. For the CDR3, the DNA is TGTGCCAGCAGCTTAAGACTAGCGGGTTCCTACAATGAGCAGTTCTTC. Together with reference TRBV7-9 and TRBJ2-1, the CDR3 gives the full variable domain: DTGVSQNPRHKITKRGQNVTFRCDPISEHNRLYWYRQTLGQGPEFLTYFQNEAQLEKSRLLSDRFSAERPKGSFSTLEIQRTEQGDSAMYLCASSLRLAGSYNEQFFGPGTRLTVL.

The rearrangement uses TRBV5-6 and TRBJ2-7; no clear D. Germline V gene sequence: CDR1 SGHDT, CDR2 YYEEEE. Between the trimmed V and J ends, which lost 0 bases and 0 bases, there was a span of 10 bases. This CDR3 spans 15 amino acids. The CDR3 DNA reads as TGTGCCAGCAGCTTGGGACGGAAGAGCTCCTACGAGCAGTACTTC. It is translated as CASSLGRKSSYEQYF.

The chain couples TRBV10-3 to TRBJ1-2; D perhaps matches TRBD1 (5 bases). The V and J ends lost 6 bases and 4 bases respectively, with 12 bases between them. The length of the CDR3 is 13 residues. CDR1 and CDR2 from the germline V gene are ENHRY and SYGVKD. Here the CDR3 DNA reads TGTGCCATCAGCCTGGGACGGTCCTATGGCTACACCTTC. Translated: CAISLGRSYGYTF.

This sequence joins TRBV11-2 and TRBJ2-1; TRBD2 matches at 9 bases. Germline V gives CDR1 SGHAT, CDR2 FQNNGV. V was clipped by 4 bases and J by 6 bases; unmatched bases: 7. CDR3 length equals 15 residues. The CDR3 sequence: CASSSSGGRVNEQFF. CDR3 nucleotides: TGTGCCAGCAGCTCCTCCGGCGGGAGGGTCAATGAGCAGTTCTTC. Full variable domain (outside the CDR3, taken from reference TRBV11-2 and TRBJ2-1): EAGVAQSPRYKIIEKRQSVAFWCNPISGHATLYWYQQILGQGPKLLIQFQNNGVVDDSQLPKDRFSAERLKGVDSTLKIQPAKLEDSAVYLCASSSSGGRVNEQFFGPGTRLTVL.

This sequence joins TRBV28 and TRBJ2-7, with D possibly matching TRBD2 (6 bases). This CDR3 spans 15 amino acids. CDR1 is MDHEN and CDR2 is SYDVKM in the germline V gene. Trimming shortened V by 5 bases and J by 2 bases, and 16 bases separated the two germline ends. CDR3 bases: TGTGCCAGCAGTCCCCGGAGGGAGGAGACCTACGAGCAGTACTTC. Amino acid sequence: CASSPRREETYEQYF.

The chain joins TRBV7-2 to TRBJ2-3, with 9 bases fitting TRBD2. This CDR3 is built from 15 residues. V was pared by 5 bases and J by 7 bases, with 10 bases of the junction left unmatched. In germline, CDR1 is SGHTA, CDR2 FQGNSA. Here the CDR3 DNA reads TGTGCCAGCAGCCTATTAGGGGCGGGAGGGTATACGCAGTATTTT. Its translation is CASSLLGAGGYTQYF.

This chain links TRBV9 with TRBJ2-5; D not certain. Trimming pared 0 bases from V and 1 base from J, leaving 4 bases between. Germline assignment: CDR1 SGDLS and CDR2 YYNGEE. The CDR3 contains 13 residues. CDR3 DNA: TGTGCCAGCAGCGTAGCTCCCCAAGAGACCCAGTACTTC. It is translated as CASSVAPQETQYF.

The chain carries TRBV5-1 and TRBJ2-5, with D uncertain. The CDR3 runs to 14 residues. V was cut by 0 bases and J by 5 bases, with 11 bases left in between. Germline CDR1 is SGHRS and CDR2 is YFSETQ. The CDR3 loop is CASSLEAPRETQYF. The DNA of the CDR3 is TGCGCCAGCAGCTTGGAGGCACCTCGGGAGACCCAGTACTTC.

This chain links TRBV4-1 with TRBJ1-1; D not certain. Germline V gives CDR1 MGHRA, CDR2 YSYEKL. The CDR3 consists of 14 residues. V gave up 0 bases and J gave up 5 bases, with 10 bases separating them. The CDR3 bases are TGCGCCAGCAGCCAAGATCCAGTGGTAACTGAAGCTTTCTTT. Its protein product is CASSQDPVVTEAFF.

This chain links TRBV2 with TRBJ1-1, with a weak D call TRBD1 (6 bases). The CDR3 spans 11 residues. Between the trimmed V and J ends, which lost 7 bases and 10 bases, there was a span of 13 bases. Germline V gene lookup returns CDR1 SNHLY and CDR2 FYNNEI. The DNA of the CDR3 is TGTGCCAGCACTGGGAGGGGGGTAGCTTTCTTT. Its translation is CASTGRGVAFF.

Worth noting for this clone: Other DNA sequences in the sample encode the same CDR3. This chain links TRBV5-1 with TRBJ1-1; D may be TRBD1 (5 bases). V lost 0 bases and J 3 bases, leaving 9 bases between the germline ends. From germline, CDR1 is SGHRS and CDR2 YFSETQ. The CDR3 sequence is 14 residues long. CDR3: CASSLEGLYTEAFF. The CDR3 nucleotides are TGCGCCAGCAGCTTGGAGGGGCTATACACTGAAGCTTTCTTT.

V usage is TRBV19 and J usage is TRBJ1-3; D gene unclear. Germline CDR1 is LNHDA and CDR2 is SQIVND (reference sequence). This CDR3 has 16 amino acids. The V gene lost 9 bases and the J gene lost 0 bases, with 18 bases spanning the gap. In nucleotides, the CDR3 is TGTGCCAGCCCCCCGAAGAGGGTTAACTCTGGAAACACCATATATTTT. It codes for CASPPKRVNSGNTIYF.

The chain uses TRBV7-9 and TRBJ1-4; weak D call: TRBD1 (6 bases). Per germline, CDR1 SEHNR and CDR2 FQNEAQ (reference sequence). Trimming shortened V by 7 bases and J by 4 bases, and 19 bases separated the two germline ends. The CDR3 runs to 16 residues. In nucleotides, the CDR3 is TGTGCCAGCACCGAACAGGGCCTACCACTTAATGAAAAACTGTTTTTT. Amino acid sequence: CASTEQGLPLNEKLFF.

The V call is TRBV30, the J call TRBJ2-5, with 7 nucleotides matching TRBD2. Germline V gene data show CDR1 as GTSNPN and CDR2 as SVGIG (reference sequence). Trimming at V came to 0 bases and at J to 1 base, leaving 5 bases not matched to a gene. The CDR3 is made up of 15 amino acids. The CDR3 here is CAWSVGSGFQETQYF. CDR3 bases: TGTGCCTGGAGTGTGGGTAGCGGGTTCCAAGAGACCCAGTACTTC.

The V call is TRBV28, the J call TRBJ1-4; D not resolved. Germline values: CDR1 MDHEN, CDR2 SYDVKM. V lost 7 bases to trimming and J lost 4 bases, with 10 bases between them. The CDR3 runs to 13 residues. The CDR3 DNA reads as TGTGCCAGCACATCTCGGATTAATGAAAAACTGTTTTTT. Protein: CASTSRINEKLFF.

V and J are TRBV13 and TRBJ2-3; weak D call: TRBD2 (5 bases). The V end was cut by 2 bases, the J end by 1 base, with 13 bases between. There are 16 residues in the CDR3. Germline lookup yields CDR1 PRHDT and CDR2 FYEKMQ (reference sequence). The CDR3 region has the DNA TGTGCCAGCAGCTTACGTCGAGGGCAGCGCACAGATACGCAGTATTTT. This sequence encodes CASSLRRGQRTDTQYF. Looking up the rest from reference TRBV13 and TRBJ2-3 gives the full variable domain: AAGVIQSPRHLIKEKRETATLKCYPIPRHDTVYWYQQGPGQDPQFLISFYEKMQSDKGSIPDRFSAQQFSDYHSELNMSSLELGDSALYFCASSLRRGQRTDTQYFGPGTRLTVL.

V and J are TRBV27 and TRBJ1-5; TRBD1 might be the D (5 bases). Per germline, CDR1 MNHEY and CDR2 SMNVEV (reference sequence). The CDR3 is made up of 14 amino acids. Trimming took off 6 bases at V and 3 bases at J, with 12 bases between the two ends. The CDR3 DNA follows: TGTGCCAGCAGCCTCGACAGTTACAATCAGCCCCAGCATTTT. As protein: CASSLDSYNQPQHF.

This clone has just one count. J is TRBJ2-3 and V is TRBV28, with TRBD2 as a possible D gene (5 bases). Deletions cut 4 bases from V and 8 bases from J, with 16 bases between. The CDR3 runs to 14 residues. The germline gives CDR1 MDHEN, CDR2 SYDVKM. The CDR3 DNA reads TGTGCCAGCAGTTCCCCCCTCCGGGGAGCTACGCAGTATTTT. As protein: CASSSPLRGATQYF.

The V call is TRBV20-1, the J call TRBJ2-1; D gene uncertain. V dropped 3 bases and J dropped 8 bases, with 5 bases sitting between them. There are 10 residues in the CDR3. Germline CDR1 DFQATT, CDR2 SNEGSKA (reference sequence). CDR3 bases: TGCAGTGCTAGCGGCCATGAGCAGTTCTTC. This gives the protein CSASGHEQFF.

This chain joins TRBV2 and TRBJ2-1; 7 positions agree with TRBD1. Germline CDR1 and CDR2: SNHLY and FYNNEI. This CDR3 spans 15 amino acids. V lost 3 bases and J lost 5; bases outside the gene matches: 7. Written as DNA, the CDR3 is TGTGCCAGCAGTGACGGGGACAGACCTCACAATGAGCAGTTCTTC. This gives the protein CASSDGDRPHNEQFF.

This chain uses TRBV11-2 with TRBJ2-3, with D possibly matching TRBD2 (6 bases). From germline, CDR1 is SGHAT and CDR2 FQNNGV. The length of the CDR3 is 15 residues. With 1 base removed from V and 4 bases from J, the gap between germline ends came to 12 bases. This CDR3 is CASSLGYSGSDTQYF. The CDR3 coding sequence is TGTGCCAGCAGCTTAGGGTACAGCGGGTCAGATACGCAGTATTTT.

The J gene is TRBJ2-7, the V gene TRBV30, with TRBD1 matching 7 bases. V dropped 4 bases and J dropped 2; count of bases not matched to a gene: 5. The germline CDR1 and CDR2 sequences are GTSNPN and SVGIG (reference sequence). CDR3 length equals 13 residues. The CDR3 nucleotides read TGTGCCTGGACCATAGGGGGCCCCTACGAGCAGTACTTC. Translation gives CAWTIGGPYEQYF.

This clone was seen a single time. The chain joins TRBV6-1 to TRBJ1-1; no clear D gene. The V gene's germline CDR1 is MNHNS and CDR2 SASEGT. The CDR3 spans 13 residues. Trimming left V 6 bases short and J 7 bases short, with 15 bases between. The DNA for the CDR3 is TGTGCCAGCAGAGCGTCTGGAGGTAGTGAAGCTTTCTTT. This encodes CASRASGGSEAFF.

The V and J genes are TRBV25-1 and TRBJ1-2; D unclear. Germline V gives CDR1 MGHDK, CDR2 SYGVNS. The CDR3 is 12 residues long. V lost 6 bases and J 8 bases, leaving 13 bases between the germline ends. The CDR3 nucleotides read TGTGCCAGCAGCCTAACACTCGGGGGCTACACCTTC. Amino acids: CASSLTLGGYTF.

This rearrangement joins TRBV2 to TRBJ1-5; D unclear. Per the germline V gene, CDR1 is SNHLY and CDR2 is FYNNEI. This CDR3 is built from 15 residues. V was trimmed by 1 base and J by 5 bases, leaving 12 bases between them. CDR3 in amino acids: CASSEESRPDQPQHF. The DNA of the CDR3 is TGTGCCAGCAGTGAAGAATCACGGCCAGATCAGCCCCAGCATTTT.

The chain employs TRBV6-6 and TRBJ1-3, with D maybe TRBD1 (5 bases). Looked up from germline, CDR1 is MNHNY and CDR2 is SVGAGI (reference sequence). Trimming removed 4 bases from V and 4 bases from J, with 5 bases in between. This CDR3 is 12 amino acids long. CDR3 protein: CASSWGGNTIYF. CDR3 nucleotides: TGTGCCAGCAGTTGGGGGGGAAACACCATATATTTT.

V gene TRBV28 combines with J gene TRBJ1-2; D is perhaps TRBD1 (5 bases). The CDR3 is 13 amino acids. Germline assignment: CDR1 MDHEN and CDR2 SYDVKM. The V end lost 11 bases, the J end lost 8 bases, and 21 bases lay between the germline ends. In nucleotides, the CDR3 is TGTGCCCGCACCTGGCGGGGGATAGGGGGCTACACCTTC. Its translation: CARTWRGIGGYTF.

The rearrangement uses TRBV30 and TRBJ2-1; TRBD2 matches 10 bases. This CDR3 has 15 residues. Germline loops: CDR1 GTSNPN, CDR2 SVGIG (reference sequence). Germline trimming cut 0 bases from V and 6 bases from J; bases unmatched to any gene: 5. CDR3 residues: CAWSVHLAGVNEQFF. CDR3 sequence (DNA): TGTGCCTGGAGTGTACACCTAGCGGGAGTCAATGAGCAGTTCTTC.

This chain links TRBV4-1 with TRBJ2-7; 15 bases fit TRBD2. The V and J ends lost 5 bases and 5 bases, in that order; junction bases with no gene match: 7. The V gene's germline CDR1 is MGHRA and CDR2 YSYEKL. The CDR3 has 16 amino acids. The CDR3 sequence is CASSSGLAGGVHEQYF. The CDR3 DNA reads as TGCGCCAGCAGCTCGGGACTAGCGGGAGGTGTCCACGAGCAGTACTTC.